Listed here is a single TCR beta chain. What it recognizes is unknown. Trimming took off 5 bases at V and 4 bases at J, with 9 bases between the two ends. CDR1 is GTSNPN, CDR2 SVGIG, per germline (reference sequence). This CDR3 is 12 amino acids long. These data belong to a study of shared clonotypes between healthy human individuals. Whole-study findings and limits: The genetic and exposure-history diversity represented was limited by few donors.

On sorted subsets, replicate PCRs used 200 to 250 ng DNA, or approximately 33,000 T cell genomes. This table comes from immunoSEQ multiplex PCR, and its TCRdb copy is limited to in-frame clones, with some not included. The table has about 2.3 million clones, approximately 93% seen once. The receptor comes from a man younger than 35 in good health. Some clones in this sample may be carry-over from other donors' samples. Sequencing input: naive CD4+ T cells from PBMCs. Subset in this sample: CD45RA+ positively selected. V and J are TRBV30 and TRBJ1-3, with D perhaps matching TRBD1 (5 bases). This CDR3 reads CAWGDRGNTIYF. The CDR3 DNA reads as TGTGCCTGGGGAGACAGAGGAAACACCATATATTTT.